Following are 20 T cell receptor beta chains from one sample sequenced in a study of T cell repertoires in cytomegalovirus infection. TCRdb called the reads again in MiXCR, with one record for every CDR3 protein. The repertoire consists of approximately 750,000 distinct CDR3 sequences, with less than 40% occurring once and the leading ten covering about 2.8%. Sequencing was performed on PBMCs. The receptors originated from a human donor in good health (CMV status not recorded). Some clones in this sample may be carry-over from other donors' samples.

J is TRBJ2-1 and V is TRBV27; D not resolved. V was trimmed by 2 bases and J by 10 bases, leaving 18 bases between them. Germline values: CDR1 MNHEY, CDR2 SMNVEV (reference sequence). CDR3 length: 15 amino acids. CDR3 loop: CASSLGPLKPWEQFF. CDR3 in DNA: TGTGCCAGCAGTTTAGGTCCCCTTAAGCCCTGGGAGCAGTTCTTC.

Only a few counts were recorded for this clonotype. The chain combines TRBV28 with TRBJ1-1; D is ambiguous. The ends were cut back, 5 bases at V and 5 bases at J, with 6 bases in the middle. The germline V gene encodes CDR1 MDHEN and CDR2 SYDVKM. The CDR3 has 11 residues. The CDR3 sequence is CASSTRTEAFF. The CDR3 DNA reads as TGTGCCAGCAGTACAAGGACTGAAGCTTTCTTT.

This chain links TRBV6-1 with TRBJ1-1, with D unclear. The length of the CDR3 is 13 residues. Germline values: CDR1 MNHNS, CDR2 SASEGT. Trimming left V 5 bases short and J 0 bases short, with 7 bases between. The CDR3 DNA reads TGTGCCAGCAGTCCTCTAATGAACACTGAAGCTTTCTTT. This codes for CASSPLMNTEAFF.

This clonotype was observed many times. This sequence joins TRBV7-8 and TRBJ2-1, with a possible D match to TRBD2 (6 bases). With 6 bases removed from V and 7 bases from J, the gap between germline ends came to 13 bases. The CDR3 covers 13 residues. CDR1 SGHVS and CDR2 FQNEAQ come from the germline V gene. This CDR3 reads CASRRLAWNEQFF. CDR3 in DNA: TGTGCCAGCAGAAGGCTAGCGTGGAATGAGCAGTTCTTC.

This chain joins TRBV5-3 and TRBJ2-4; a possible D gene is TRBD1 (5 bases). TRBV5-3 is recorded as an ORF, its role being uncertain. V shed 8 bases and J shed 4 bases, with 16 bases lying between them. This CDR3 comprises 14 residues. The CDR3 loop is CASSPTDVKNIQYF. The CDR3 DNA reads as TGTGCCAGCAGCCCGACAGATGTGAAAAACATTCAGTACTTC.

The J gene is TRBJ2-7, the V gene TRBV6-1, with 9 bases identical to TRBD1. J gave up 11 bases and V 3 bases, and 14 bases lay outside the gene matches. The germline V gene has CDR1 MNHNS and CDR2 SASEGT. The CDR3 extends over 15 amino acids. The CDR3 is CASSEIMGQGFPEYF. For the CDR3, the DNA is TGTGCCAGCAGTGAGATAATGGGACAGGGATTCCCGGAGTACTTC.

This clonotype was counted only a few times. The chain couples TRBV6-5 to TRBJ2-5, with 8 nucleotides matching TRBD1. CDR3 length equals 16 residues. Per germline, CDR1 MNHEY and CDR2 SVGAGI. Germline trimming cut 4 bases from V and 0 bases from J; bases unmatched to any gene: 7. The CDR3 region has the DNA TGTGCCAGCAGTTTTCACCAGGGGGCCCACCAAGAGACCCAGTACTTC. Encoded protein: CASSFHQGAHQETQYF.

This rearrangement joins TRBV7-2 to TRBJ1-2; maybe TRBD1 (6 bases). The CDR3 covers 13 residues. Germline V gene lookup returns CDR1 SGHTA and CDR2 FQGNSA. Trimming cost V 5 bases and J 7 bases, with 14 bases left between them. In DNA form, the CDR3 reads TGTGCCAGCAGCCACAGGGTTGGGAGTGGCTACACCTTC. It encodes CASSHRVGSGYTF.

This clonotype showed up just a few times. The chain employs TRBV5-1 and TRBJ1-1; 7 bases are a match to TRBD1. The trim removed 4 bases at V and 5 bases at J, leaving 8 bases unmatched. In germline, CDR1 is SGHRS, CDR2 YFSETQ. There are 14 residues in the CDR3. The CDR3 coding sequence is TGCGCCAGCAGCGGGGGACAGAGGAGGACTGAAGCTTTCTTT. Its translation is CASSGGQRRTEAFF. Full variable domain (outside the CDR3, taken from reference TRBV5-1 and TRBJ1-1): KAGVTQTPRYLIKTRGQQVTLSCSPISGHRSVSWYQQTPGQGLQFLFEYFSETQRNKGNFPGRFSGRQFSNSRSEMNVSTLELGDSALYLCASSGGQRRTEAFFGQGTRLTVV.

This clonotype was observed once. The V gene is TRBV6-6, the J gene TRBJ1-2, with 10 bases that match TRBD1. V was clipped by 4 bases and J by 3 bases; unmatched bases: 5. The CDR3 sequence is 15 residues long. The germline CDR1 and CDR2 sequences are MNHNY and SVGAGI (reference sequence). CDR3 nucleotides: TGTGCCAGCAGTTCTAACGGGACAGGGGACTATGGCTACACCTTC. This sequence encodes CASSSNGTGDYGYTF.

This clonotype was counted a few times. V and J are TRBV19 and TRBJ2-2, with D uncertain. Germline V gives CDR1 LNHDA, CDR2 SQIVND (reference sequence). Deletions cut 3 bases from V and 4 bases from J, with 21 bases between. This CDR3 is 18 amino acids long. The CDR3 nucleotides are TGTGCCAGTAGTATCTATATTGGCCTCACAGCCCTCACCGGGGAGCTGTTTTTT. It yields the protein CASSIYIGLTALTGELFF.

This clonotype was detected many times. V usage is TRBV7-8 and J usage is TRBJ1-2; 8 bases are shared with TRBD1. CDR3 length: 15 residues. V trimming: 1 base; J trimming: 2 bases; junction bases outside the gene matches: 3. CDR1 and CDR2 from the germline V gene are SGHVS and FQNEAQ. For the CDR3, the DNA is TGTGCCAGCAGCTTAGACAGGGGGGGGAACTATGGCTACACCTTC. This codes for CASSLDRGGNYGYTF. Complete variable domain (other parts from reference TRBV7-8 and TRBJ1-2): GAGVSQSPRYKVAKRGQDVALRCDPISGHVSLFWYQQALGQGPEFLTYFQNEAQLDKSGLPSDRFFAERPEGSVSTLKIQRTQQEDSAVYLCASSLDRGGNYGYTFGSGTRLTVV.

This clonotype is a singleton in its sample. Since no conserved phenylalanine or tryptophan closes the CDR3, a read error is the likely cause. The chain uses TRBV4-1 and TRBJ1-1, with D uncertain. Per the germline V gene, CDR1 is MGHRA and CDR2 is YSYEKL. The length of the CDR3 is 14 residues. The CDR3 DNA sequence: TGCGCCAGAAGCCCGGACGGTCTAAACACTGAAGCTTTCTTG. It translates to CARSPDGLNTEAFL.

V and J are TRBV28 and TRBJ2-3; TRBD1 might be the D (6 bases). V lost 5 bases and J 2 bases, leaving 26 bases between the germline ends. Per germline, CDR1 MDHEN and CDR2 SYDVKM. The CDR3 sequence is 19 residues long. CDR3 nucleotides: TGTGCCAGCAGTCCAATCGGCCAGGGGAGTTATCCGTTCACAGATACGCAGTATTTT. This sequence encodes CASSPIGQGSYPFTDTQYF.

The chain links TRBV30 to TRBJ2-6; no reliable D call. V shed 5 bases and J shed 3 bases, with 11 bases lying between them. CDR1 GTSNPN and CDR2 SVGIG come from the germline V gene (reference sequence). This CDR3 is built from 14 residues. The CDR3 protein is CAWSKGIGANVLTF. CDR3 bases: TGTGCCTGGTCAAAAGGAATTGGGGCCAACGTCCTGACTTTC.

The CDR3 sequence is CASNSGGLTDTQYF. The CDR3 DNA is TGTGCCAGCAACAGCGGGGGTCTCACAGATACGCAGTATTTT. The chain recombines TRBV28 with TRBJ2-3; 8 nucleotides align to TRBD2. The germline V gene encodes CDR1 MDHEN and CDR2 SYDVKM. The CDR3 totals 14 residues. J lost 2 bases, V lost 7 bases, and 5 bases had no gene match.

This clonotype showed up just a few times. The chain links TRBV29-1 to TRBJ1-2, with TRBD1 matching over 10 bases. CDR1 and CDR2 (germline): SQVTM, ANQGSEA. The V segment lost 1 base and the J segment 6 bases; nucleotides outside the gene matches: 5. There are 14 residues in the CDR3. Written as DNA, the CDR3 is TGCAGCGTTGAAGTGGACAGGGGGAACGATGGCTACACCTTC. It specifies CSVEVDRGNDGYTF.

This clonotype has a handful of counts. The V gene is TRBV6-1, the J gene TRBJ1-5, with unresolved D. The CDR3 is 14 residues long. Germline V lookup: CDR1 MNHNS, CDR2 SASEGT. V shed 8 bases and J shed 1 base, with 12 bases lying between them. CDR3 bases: TGTGCCAGCGGGCCGGGAGACAGCAATCAGCCCCAGCATTTT. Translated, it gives CASGPGDSNQPQHF.

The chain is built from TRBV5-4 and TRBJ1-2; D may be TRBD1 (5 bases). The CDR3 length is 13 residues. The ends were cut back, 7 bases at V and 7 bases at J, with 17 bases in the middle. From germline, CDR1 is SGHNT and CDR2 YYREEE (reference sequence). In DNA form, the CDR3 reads TGTGCCAGCTCGAGCAAAGGGGTCTCTGGCTACACCTTC. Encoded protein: CASSSKGVSGYTF. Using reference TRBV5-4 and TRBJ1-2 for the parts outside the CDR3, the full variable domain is ETGVTQSPTHLIKTRGQQVTLRCSSQSGHNTVSWYQQALGQGPQFIFQYYREEENGRGNFPPRFSGLQFPNYSSELNVNALELDDSALYLCASSSKGVSGYTFGSGTRLTVV.

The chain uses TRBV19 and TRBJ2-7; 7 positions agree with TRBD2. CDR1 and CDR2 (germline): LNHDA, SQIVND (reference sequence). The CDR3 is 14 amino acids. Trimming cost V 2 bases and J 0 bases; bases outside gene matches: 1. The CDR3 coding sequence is TGTGCCAGTAGTATACGGGGGGTCTCCTACGAGCAGTACTTC. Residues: CASSIRGVSYEQYF.